These 5 T cell receptor beta chains share one sample of origin, sequenced in a study of T cell responses to AZD1222 COVID-19 vaccine. The protocol was immunoSEQ multiplex PCR, while the TCRdb copy is restricted to in-frame clones and leaves out a portion. This sample yields 95,000 to 150,000 clones, of which 89% are seen a single time; approximately 1.5% belongs to the top ten. The source material was peripheral blood, sampled on day 0 of AZD1222 vaccination. The source is an adult in good health.

Remarks on this clone: Compared with germline, one end of the junction differs, possibly owing to a read error. The chain recombines TRBV6-1 with TRBJ1-6; D may be TRBD1 (5 bases). Germline V gene data show CDR1 as MNHNS and CDR2 as SASEGT. There are 15 residues in the CDR3. The DNA for the CDR3 is TGTGCCAGCAGTGAAATACAGGCCTACAATTCACCCCTCCACTTT. Its protein is CASSEIQAYNSPLHF.

CDR3 nucleotide sequence: TGTGCCAGTAGTATTCGCCAGGGGGCCCTCGAGCAGTACTTC. Its protein product is CASSIRQGALEQYF. The V gene is TRBV19, the J gene TRBJ2-7; 8 nucleotides line up with TRBD1. The CDR3 has 14 residues. After removal of 3 bases from V and 6 bases from J, the junction contained 7 bases not matched to a gene. Germline values: CDR1 LNHDA, CDR2 SQIVND (reference sequence). Complete variable domain (other parts from reference TRBV19 and TRBJ2-7): DGGITQSPKYLFRKEGQNVTLSCEQNLNHDAMYWYRQDPGQGLRLIYYSQIVNDFQKGDIAEGYSVSREKKESFPLTVTSAQKNPTAFYLCASSIRQGALEQYFGPGTRLTVT.

J is TRBJ1-2 and V is TRBV7-2; D is possibly TRBD1 (5 bases). This CDR3 spans 12 amino acids. V was clipped by 1 base and J by 8 bases, with 8 bases between them. Germline CDR1 reads SGHTA; CDR2 reads FQGNSA. CDR3 residues: CASSLDRTGYTF. In DNA form, the CDR3 reads TGTGCCAGCAGCTTAGACAGGACCGGCTACACCTTC.

The chain joins TRBV5-1 to TRBJ1-1; possible D gene TRBD1, 5 bases. The CDR3 contains 13 residues. From germline, CDR1 is SGHRS and CDR2 YFSETQ. V lost 5 bases and J lost 3, with 11 bases in between. In DNA, the CDR3 is TGCGCCAGCAGGGGGGGGGAATACACTGAAGCTTTCTTT. It is translated as CASRGGEYTEAFF.

The gene calls are TRBV30 and TRBJ1-1; D is perhaps TRBD1 (5 bases). Per germline, CDR1 GTSNPN and CDR2 SVGIG (reference sequence). This CDR3 has 14 amino acids. The V end was cut by 4 bases, the J end by 5 bases, with 17 bases between. The CDR3 DNA is TGTGCCTGGATGCGGGGGTATGGGGGGACTGAAGCTTTCTTT. Translating gives CAWMRGYGGTEAFF.